One sample yielded the 9 T cell receptor beta chains listed below, sequenced in a study of cytotoxic CD8 clonotypes in ibrutinib-treated CLL. Sequencing used immunoSEQ multiplex PCR; TCRdb keeps in-frame clones, though not all of them. This sample has over 120,000 clones; around three quarters occur once, and the top ten carry roughly 13%. The source material was PBMCs, sampled after 12 months of ibrutinib treatment. The source is a human donor with chronic lymphocytic leukemia.

Of note for this clone: The junction departs from the called germline gene at one end, perhaps through a read error. This chain joins TRBV7-7 and TRBJ1-1; D perhaps matches TRBD1 (5 bases). Germline CDR1 SSHAT, CDR2 FNYEAQ (reference sequence). The CDR3 length is 13 residues. The CDR3 DNA reads TGTGCTAGCAGCTTGGGGACGGACACTGAAGCTTTCTTT. Protein product: CASSLGTDTEAFF.

J is TRBJ2-2 and V is TRBV13; TRBD2 aligns across 9 bases. The V gene end was trimmed by 5 bases and the J gene end by 5 bases; junction bases not matched to a gene: 9. Germline values: CDR1 PRHDT, CDR2 FYEKMQ (reference sequence). This CDR3 region has 16 residues. CDR3: CASSGGLARSTGELFF. Here the CDR3 DNA reads TGTGCCAGCAGCGGCGGACTAGCGAGATCTACCGGGGAGCTGTTTTTT.

The chain links TRBV7-2 to TRBJ1-1; no clear D gene. V was clipped by 3 bases and J by 5 bases, with 7 bases between them. This CDR3 region has 12 residues. The germline V gene encodes CDR1 SGHTA and CDR2 FQGNSA. The CDR3 bases are TGTGCCAGCAGCTTCACGGGAACTGAAGCTTTCTTT. It specifies CASSFTGTEAFF.

V is TRBV5-1 and J is TRBJ2-5, with D maybe TRBD2 (6 bases). The germline V and J ends were trimmed by 0 bases and 5 bases, with 20 bases remaining between them. This CDR3 is 17 amino acids long. Germline V gives CDR1 SGHRS, CDR2 YFSETQ. The CDR3 DNA is TGCGCCAGCAGCTTGGCCATTGTCGGGGGTAGTTCGGAGACCCAGTACTTC. Its protein product is CASSLAIVGGSSETQYF. The full variable domain, in which reference TRBV5-1 and TRBJ2-5 provide the parts outside the CDR3, is KAGVTQTPRYLIKTRGQQVTLSCSPISGHRSVSWYQQTPGQGLQFLFEYFSETQRNKGNFPGRFSGRQFSNSRSEMNVSTLELGDSALYLCASSLAIVGGSSETQYFGPGTRLLVL.

V gene TRBV4-3 combines with J gene TRBJ2-7; D gene uncertain. Trimming shortened V by 1 base and J by 3 bases, and 10 bases separated the two germline ends. Per the germline V gene, CDR1 is LGHNA and CDR2 is YSLEER. This CDR3 is 14 amino acids long. The chain's CDR3 is CASSQAIQDYEQYF. CDR3 nucleotides: TGCGCCAGCAGCCAAGCTATCCAGGACTACGAGCAGTACTTC.

This clone was observed a few times. The chain combines TRBV19 with TRBJ1-5, with 8 positions matching TRBD1. Germline V gene lookup returns CDR1 LNHDA and CDR2 SQIVND (reference sequence). CDR3 length: 13 residues. Unmatched junction bases numbered 7, after V lost 6 bases and J lost 9 bases. CDR3 protein: CASSPRGQRPQHF. DNA for the CDR3: TGTGCCAGTAGCCCCAGGGGGCAGAGGCCCCAGCATTTT.

The chain carries TRBV29-1 and TRBJ1-1, with no clear D. The V gene's germline CDR1 is SQVTM and CDR2 ANQGSEA. There are 14 residues in the CDR3. V shed 5 bases and J shed 1 base, with 14 bases lying between them. The CDR3 nucleotides are TGCAGCGTTCGTCTAAATCTAGAGAACACTGAAGCTTTCTTT. This translates into CSVRLNLENTEAFF.

J is TRBJ2-5 and V is TRBV19; no reliable D call. V dropped 6 bases and J dropped 6 bases, with 14 bases sitting between them. The length of the CDR3 is 13 residues. Germline CDR1 and CDR2: LNHDA and SQIVND (reference sequence). The CDR3 sequence: CASSRRLHQTQYF. For the CDR3, the DNA is TGTGCCAGTAGCCGTAGACTCCATCAGACCCAGTACTTC.

The chain is built from TRBV4-3 and TRBJ1-4; 9 bases match TRBD1. Trimming cost V 1 base and J 11 bases; bases outside gene matches: 2. CDR1 is LGHNA, CDR2 YSLEER, per germline. CDR3 length: 13 residues. The CDR3 reads CASSQGDRVKLFF. CDR3 DNA: TGCGCCAGCAGCCAAGGGGACAGGGTTAAACTGTTTTTT.